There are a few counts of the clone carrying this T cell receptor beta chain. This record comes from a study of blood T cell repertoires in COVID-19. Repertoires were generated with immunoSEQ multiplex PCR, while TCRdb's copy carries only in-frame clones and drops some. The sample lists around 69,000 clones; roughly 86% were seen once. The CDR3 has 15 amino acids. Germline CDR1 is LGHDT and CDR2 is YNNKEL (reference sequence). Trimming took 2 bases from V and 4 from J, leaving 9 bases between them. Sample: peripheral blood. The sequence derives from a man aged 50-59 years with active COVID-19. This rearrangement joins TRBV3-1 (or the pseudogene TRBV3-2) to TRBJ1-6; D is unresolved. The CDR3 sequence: CASSQSEKYNSPLHF. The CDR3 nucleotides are TGTGCCAGCAGCCAATCTGAGAAATATAATTCACCCCTCCACTTT.